This T cell receptor beta chain was recovered during a study of breast tumors, draining lymph nodes, adjacent tissues. TCRdb passed the multiplex PCR reads through MiXCR, listing each CDR3 protein once. The sample has around 13,000 distinct CDR3 sequences, 60% to 75% seen once; the top ten hold around 47%. The CDR3 extends over 14 amino acids. Trimming removed 1 base from V and 7 bases from J, with 11 bases in between. Germline V lookup: CDR1 LNHDA, CDR2 SQIVND (reference sequence). The V gene is TRBV19, the J gene TRBJ2-1; a weak D match, TRBD2 (6 bases). The sequence was obtained from a female donor with breast cancer. Some clones in this sample may be carry-over from other donors' samples. The sample comprised tumor-adjacent breast tissue. The CDR3 spells CASSIGQAGNEQFF. As DNA, the CDR3 is TGTGCCAGTAGTATAGGGCAGGCGGGGAATGAGCAGTTCTTC.